The rows below give T cell receptor beta chains drawn from one sample of a study of shared clonotypes between healthy human individuals. The method was immunoSEQ multiplex PCR; TCRdb's version includes in-frame clones alone and lacks a portion of them. This repertoire shows some 2,100,000 clones, almost 96% found once; its top ten account for roughly 0.13%. The sample was naive CD4+ T cells sorted from blood. Receptors originate from a man between 18 and 35 years old in good health. Both conserved end residues are part of each CDR3. The order of the fields is CDR3 protein, CDR3 DNA, J gene, D gene, clone size, V gene. The D gene is left open where the match is weak. A row's size may be missing; if present it is once, few, many or a size class.

CDR3 protein: CASSPGRGNQPQHF
CDR3 DNA: TGTGCCAGCAGTCCGGGACGGGGTAATCAGCCCCAGCATTTT
J gene: TRBJ1-5
D gene: NA
clone size: NA
V gene: TRBV6-5

CDR3 protein: CATSRVGVSNQPQHF
CDR3 DNA: TGTGCCACCAGCAGAGTAGGCGTTAGCAATCAGCCCCAGCATTTT
J gene: TRBJ1-5
D gene: NA
clone size: NA
V gene: TRBV15

CDR3 protein: CASSQVRLAGGLEGDTQYF
CDR3 DNA: TGCGCCAGCAGCCAAGTACGACTAGCGGGAGGGCTCGAGGGAGATACGCAGTATTTT
J gene: TRBJ2-3
D gene: TRBD2
clone size: NA
V gene: TRBV4-3

CDR3 protein: CASSPDRGLYEQYF
CDR3 DNA: TGTGCCAGCAGCCCCGACAGGGGGCTATACGAGCAGTACTTC
J gene: TRBJ2-7
D gene: TRBD1
clone size: NA
V gene: TRBV9

CDR3 protein: CASSSTGTSSYGYTF
CDR3 DNA: TGTGCCAGCAGTTCGACCGGGACAAGTTCCTATGGCTACACCTTC
J gene: TRBJ1-2
D gene: NA
clone size: once
V gene: TRBV28

CDR3 protein: CASSVGVEQGTEAFF
CDR3 DNA: TGTGCCAGCAGCGTAGGGGTAGAACAGGGCACTGAAGCTTTCTTT
J gene: TRBJ1-1
D gene: NA
clone size: few
V gene: TRBV9

CDR3 protein: CAWSPSAGKNIQYF
CDR3 DNA: TGTGCCTGGAGTCCATCTGCAGGGAAAAACATTCAGTACTTC
J gene: TRBJ2-4
D gene: NA
clone size: NA
V gene: TRBV30

CDR3 protein: CASSLQSTDTQYF
CDR3 DNA: TGTGCCAGCAGCCTCCAAAGCACAGATACGCAGTATTTT
J gene: TRBJ2-3
D gene: NA
clone size: NA
V gene: TRBV2

CDR3 protein: CAWSDTISSYNSPLHF
CDR3 DNA: TGTGCCTGGAGTGACACAATCAGCTCCTATAATTCACCCCTCCACTTT
J gene: TRBJ1-6
D gene: NA
clone size: NA
V gene: TRBV30

CDR3 protein: CASRRDFGYTEAFF
CDR3 DNA: TGTGCCAGCAGGCGGGACTTCGGTTACACTGAAGCTTTCTTT
J gene: TRBJ1-1
D gene: NA
clone size: once
V gene: TRBV2

CDR3 protein: CASSLDGPPVNYGYTF
CDR3 DNA: TGTGCCAGCAGCTTAGATGGGCCGCCGGTTAACTATGGCTACACCTTC
J gene: TRBJ1-2
D gene: NA
clone size: NA
V gene: TRBV11-3

CDR3 protein: CASSQDLAGAVDTQYF
CDR3 DNA: TGTGCCAGCAGCCAAGATCTAGCGGGGGCGGTGGATACGCAGTATTTT
J gene: TRBJ2-3
D gene: TRBD2
clone size: NA
V gene: TRBV4-2

CDR3 protein: CASSASTQGYNEQFF
CDR3 DNA: TGTGCCAGCAGCGCCTCGACTCAAGGGTACAATGAGCAGTTCTTC
J gene: TRBJ2-1
D gene: NA
clone size: NA
V gene: TRBV6-4

CDR3 protein: CASSLEWGNNEQFF
CDR3 DNA: TGTGCTAGCAGCTTAGAATGGGGCAACAATGAGCAGTTCTTC
J gene: TRBJ2-1
D gene: NA
clone size: NA
V gene: TRBV7-7

CDR3 protein: CASSLQDRTYNEQFF
CDR3 DNA: TGTGCCAGCAGCCTACAGGACAGGACTTACAATGAGCAGTTCTTC
J gene: TRBJ2-1
D gene: TRBD1
clone size: NA
V gene: TRBV28

CDR3 protein: CASSPGAGDYGYTF
CDR3 DNA: TGTGCCAGCAGCCCGGGTGCGGGCGACTATGGCTACACCTTC
J gene: TRBJ1-2
D gene: NA
clone size: NA
V gene: TRBV9

CDR3 protein: CASSVWPSDTQYF
CDR3 DNA: TGTGCCAGCAGCGTATGGCCGTCAGATACGCAGTATTTT
J gene: TRBJ2-3
D gene: NA
clone size: NA
V gene: TRBV9

CDR3 protein: CASSLQDSGGRDEQFF
CDR3 DNA: TGTGCCAGCAGCCTACAGGACTCCGGGGGTCGGGATGAGCAGTTCTTC
J gene: TRBJ2-1
D gene: NA
clone size: NA
V gene: TRBV7-2

CDR3 protein: CASSLEGLAAEQFF
CDR3 DNA: TGTGCCAGCAGCTTAGAAGGACTAGCGGCTGAGCAGTTCTTC
J gene: TRBJ2-1
D gene: TRBD2
clone size: NA
V gene: TRBV11-3

CDR3 protein: CASSRRGGNTIYF
CDR3 DNA: TGTGCCAGCAGTCGACGGGGAGGAAACACCATATATTTT
J gene: TRBJ1-3
D gene: NA
clone size: NA
V gene: TRBV27

CDR3 protein: CRGDFSYNEQFF
CDR3 DNA: TGCAGAGGGGATTTCTCCTACAATGAGCAGTTCTTC
J gene: TRBJ2-1
D gene: NA
clone size: NA
V gene: TRBV29-1

CDR3 protein: CASSWTSGQQFF
CDR3 DNA: TGTGCCAGCAGCTGGACTAGCGGACAGCAGTTCTTC
J gene: TRBJ2-1
D gene: TRBD2
clone size: NA
V gene: TRBV7-2

CDR3 protein: CASRESTDTQYF
CDR3 DNA: TGTGCCAGCAGGGAAAGCACAGATACGCAGTATTTT
J gene: TRBJ2-3
D gene: NA
clone size: once
V gene: TRBV2

CDR3 protein: CASSLWDRPGELFF
CDR3 DNA: TGTGCCAGCAGCCTGTGGGACAGGCCCGGGGAGCTGTTTTTT
J gene: TRBJ2-2
D gene: TRBD1
clone size: NA
V gene: TRBV7-2

CDR3 protein: CASSLYGTSGGVTDTQYF
CDR3 DNA: TGTGCCAGCAGTTTATACGGGACTAGCGGGGGGGTAACAGATACGCAGTATTTT
J gene: TRBJ2-3
D gene: TRBD2
clone size: NA
V gene: TRBV28

CDR3 protein: CASSPGSTAYNSPLHF
CDR3 DNA: TGTGCCAGCTCACCGGGTTCGACAGCCTATAATTCACCCCTCCACTTT
J gene: TRBJ1-6
D gene: NA
clone size: NA
V gene: TRBV18

CDR3 protein: CASSQGGTTYEQYF
CDR3 DNA: TGTGCCAGCAGCCAGGGAGGGACAACCTACGAGCAGTACTTC
J gene: TRBJ2-7
D gene: NA
clone size: NA
V gene: TRBV7-2

CDR3 protein: CASSLSISFDYGYTF
CDR3 DNA: TGTGCCAGCTCCCTCTCTATTTCGTTCGACTATGGCTACACCTTC
J gene: TRBJ1-2
D gene: NA
clone size: NA
V gene: TRBV18

CDR3 protein: CASRRAGQNNQPQHF
CDR3 DNA: TGTGCCAGCAGACGGGCGGGGCAGAACAATCAGCCCCAGCATTTT
J gene: TRBJ1-5
D gene: NA
clone size: few
V gene: TRBV28

CDR3 protein: CASSLVVGEKLFF
CDR3 DNA: TGTGCCAGCAGCTTGGTTGTAGGTGAAAAACTGTTTTTT
J gene: TRBJ1-4
D gene: NA
clone size: once
V gene: TRBV5-4

CDR3 protein: CASTTYNEQFF
CDR3 DNA: TGTGCCAGCACCACCTACAATGAGCAGTTCTTC
J gene: TRBJ2-1
D gene: NA
clone size: NA
V gene: TRBV7-9

CDR3 protein: CASSPGRITYEQYF
CDR3 DNA: TGCGCCAGCAGCCCCGGACGGATAACCTACGAGCAGTACTTC
J gene: TRBJ2-7
D gene: NA
clone size: NA
V gene: TRBV5-1

CDR3 protein: CASSVGGGLNEQFF
CDR3 DNA: TGTGCCAGCAGCGTAGGCGGGGGGCTCAATGAGCAGTTCTTC
J gene: TRBJ2-1
D gene: TRBD2
clone size: NA
V gene: TRBV9

CDR3 protein: CASSPSLEGFTIYF
CDR3 DNA: TGTGCCAGCAGCCCTTCTTTGGAGGGCTTCACCATATATTTT
J gene: TRBJ1-3
D gene: NA
clone size: once
V gene: TRBV2

CDR3 protein: CASRVDINTGELFF
CDR3 DNA: TGTGCCAGCAGGGTTGACATTAACACCGGGGAGCTGTTTTTT
J gene: TRBJ2-2
D gene: NA
clone size: NA
V gene: TRBV7-2

CDR3 protein: CASSLTEGSSYGYTF
CDR3 DNA: TGTGCCAGCAGCTTAACAGAAGGTAGCAGCTATGGCTACACCTTC
J gene: TRBJ1-2
D gene: NA
clone size: NA
V gene: TRBV11-2

CDR3 protein: CASSSYRATEAFF
CDR3 DNA: TGTGCCAGCAGCTCCTACAGGGCCACTGAAGCTTTCTTT
J gene: TRBJ1-1
D gene: NA
clone size: NA
V gene: TRBV7-9

CDR3 protein: CASSPFDTQYF
CDR3 DNA: TGTGCCAGCAGCCCTTTTGATACGCAGTATTTT
J gene: TRBJ2-3
D gene: NA
clone size: once
V gene: TRBV7-9

CDR3 protein: CASSLQGWGTGELFF
CDR3 DNA: TGTGCCAGCAGTTTACAGGGTTGGGGCACCGGGGAGCTGTTTTTT
J gene: TRBJ2-2
D gene: NA
clone size: NA
V gene: TRBV27

CDR3 protein: CASSWTAGPVYEQYF
CDR3 DNA: TGTGCCAGCAGCTGGACAGCCGGACCGGTCTACGAGCAGTACTTC
J gene: TRBJ2-7
D gene: NA
clone size: NA
V gene: TRBV7-9